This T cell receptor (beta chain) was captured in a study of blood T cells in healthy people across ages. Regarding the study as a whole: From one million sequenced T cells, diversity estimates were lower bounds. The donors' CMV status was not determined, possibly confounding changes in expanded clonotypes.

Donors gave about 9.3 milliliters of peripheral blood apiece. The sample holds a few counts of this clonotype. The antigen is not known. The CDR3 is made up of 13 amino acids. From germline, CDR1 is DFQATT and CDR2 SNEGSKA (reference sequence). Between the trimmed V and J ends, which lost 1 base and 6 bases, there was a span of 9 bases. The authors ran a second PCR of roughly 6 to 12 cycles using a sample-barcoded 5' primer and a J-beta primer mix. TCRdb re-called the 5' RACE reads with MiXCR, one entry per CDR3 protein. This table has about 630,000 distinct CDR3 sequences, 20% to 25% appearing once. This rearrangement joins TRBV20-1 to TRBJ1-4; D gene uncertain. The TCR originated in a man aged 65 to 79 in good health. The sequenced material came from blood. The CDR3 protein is CSARGLEDEKLFF. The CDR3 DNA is TGCAGTGCTAGAGGCCTAGAGGATGAAAAACTGTTTTTT.